This T cell receptor beta chain was observed in a study of CD8+CD57+ T cells in acquired aplastic anemia. Study-level points and caveats: Roughly 27 sequences, all CD8+ CDR3, were shared between patients and controls. Significance was not reached for CD8+ Simpson's diversity between patients and controls.

The length of the CDR3 is 13 residues. V was clipped by 5 bases and J by 3 bases, with 10 bases between them. Germline CDR1 reads SGHTA; CDR2 reads FQGNSA. The use of genomic DNA as template underpinned the TCR beta VDJ and CDR3 profiling. TCRdb redid the calling of the reads with MiXCR, one entry per CDR3 protein. The data contain 95,000 to 120,000 distinct CDR3 sequences, 50% to 65% of them seen just once; the ten biggest clones take up 25% to 35%. This clonotype was detected many times. Its target is unknown. The sample taken for sequencing was sorted CD4+, CD8+, or CD8+CD57+ T cells (not recorded which) from PBMCs. V usage is TRBV7-2 and J usage is TRBJ1-2; D is uncertain. The TCR originated in a human donor in good health, serving as a control. CDR3 residues: CASSPGIYYGYTF. CDR3 bases: TGTGCCAGCAGCCCGGGAATTTACTATGGCTACACCTTC.